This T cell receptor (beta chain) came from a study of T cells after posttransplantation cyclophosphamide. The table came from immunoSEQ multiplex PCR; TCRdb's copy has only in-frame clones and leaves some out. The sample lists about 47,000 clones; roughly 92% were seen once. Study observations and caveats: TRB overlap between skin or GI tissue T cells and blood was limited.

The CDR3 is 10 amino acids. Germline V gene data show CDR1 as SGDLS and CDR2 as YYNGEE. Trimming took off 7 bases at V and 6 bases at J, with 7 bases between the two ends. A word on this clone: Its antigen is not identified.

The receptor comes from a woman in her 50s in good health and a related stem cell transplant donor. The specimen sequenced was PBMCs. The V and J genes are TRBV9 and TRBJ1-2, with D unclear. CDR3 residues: CASEGHGYTF. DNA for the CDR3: TGTGCCAGCGAGGGCCATGGCTACACCTTC.